This is a list of T cell receptor beta chains from one sample in a study of CD8 T cells in ankylosing spondylitis. Using its own MiXCR run on the 5' RACE reads, TCRdb lists one record per CDR3 protein. The data contain 700,000 to 850,000 distinct CDR3 sequences, 10% to 15% of them singletons. The sequenced material came from blood, either unsorted or a sorted T cell fraction (not recorded which). These receptors were collected from a male donor with ankylosing spondylitis. Each CDR3 is given with its conserved first and last residue. The D gene is left open where the match is weak. Size is stated for part of the rows, as once, few or many counts, or as a class when the clone is expanded.

CASSSGASGSVTDTQYF,TGTGCCAGCAGCTCTGGCGCTAGCGGGAGTGTCACAGATACGCAGTATTTT,TRBV5-6,TRBD2,-,TRBJ2-3
CASSIRAHEDNEQFF,TGTGCCAGCAGTATCCGAGCCCATGAGGACAATGAGCAGTTCTTC,TRBV6-1,-,few,TRBJ2-1
CASSYSRDIISGYTF,TGTGCCAGCAGTTACTCTCGGGACATAATATCTGGCTACACCTTC,TRBV6-5,-,few,TRBJ1-2
CSYFRTDTYEQYF,TGCAGTTATTTCAGGACAGATACCTACGAGCAGTACTTC,TRBV20-1,-,-,TRBJ2-7
CASSVRGVNTEAFF,TGTGCCAGCAGCGTAAGAGGGGTGAACACTGAAGCTTTCTTT,TRBV9,-,-,TRBJ1-1
CASSLALTTSTAYNEQFF,TGCGCCAGCAGCCTCGCCCTTACGACTAGTACGGCTTACAATGAGCAGTTCTTC,TRBV5-1,-,many,TRBJ2-1
CASSLSGTGIGTEAFF,TGCGCCAGCAGCTTAAGTGGGACAGGGATCGGGACTGAAGCTTTCTTT,TRBV5-1,TRBD1,-,TRBJ1-1
CASSPNYNEQFF,TGCGCCAGCAGCCCTAACTACAATGAGCAGTTCTTC,TRBV5-1,-,many,TRBJ2-1
CATSDFGSPGSDTQYF,TGTGCCACCAGTGATTTCGGAAGCCCGGGGTCAGATACGCAGTATTTT,TRBV24-1,-,-,TRBJ2-3
CSARIGAGGQETQYF,TGCAGTGCTAGGATTGGAGCGGGGGGCCAAGAGACCCAGTACTTC,TRBV20-1,TRBD2,-,TRBJ2-5
CSVLRGVITDTQYF,TGCAGCGTCCTTCGGGGGGTAATCACAGATACGCAGTATTTT,TRBV29-1,TRBD2,-,TRBJ2-3
CASRGSGVGYEQYF,TGTGCCAGCAGGGGCTCCGGGGTGGGCTACGAGCAGTACTTC,TRBV6-1,-,few,TRBJ2-7
CAISEGRGLSNEKLFF,TGTGCCATCAGTGAGGGCCGGGGGCTGTCTAATGAAAAACTGTTTTTT,TRBV10-3,-,few,TRBJ1-4
CASSESKRASYNEQFF,TGCGCCAGCAGTGAGTCGAAGCGGGCCTCATACAATGAGCAGTTCTTC,TRBV10-1,-,few,TRBJ2-1
CASTREGLSYNEQFF,TGCGCCAGCACTCGGGAGGGCCTCTCCTACAATGAGCAGTTCTTC,TRBV5-1,TRBD2,-,TRBJ2-1
CASSLGRLGGETQYF,TGTGCCAGCAGCTTGGGGCGACTAGGAGGGGAGACCCAGTACTTC,TRBV7-8,-,-,TRBJ2-5
CASSQVSSGTEAFF,TGTGCCAGCAGCCAAGTTAGTTCGGGCACTGAAGCTTTCTTT,TRBV4-2,-,few,TRBJ1-1
CASVRERYNEQFF,TGTGCCAGCGTCAGGGAGCGGTACAATGAGCAGTTCTTC,TRBV7-9,-,many,TRBJ2-1
CASSLGLSAQYF,TGTGCCAGCAGCTTGGGACTCTCGGCGCAGTATTTT,TRBV7-2,-,-,TRBJ2-3
CSARAPRGQETQYF,TGCAGTGCTAGAGCCCCTAGAGGACAAGAGACCCAGTACTTC,TRBV20-1,-,-,TRBJ2-5
CSACIDPNTEAFF,TGCAGTGCGTGTATCGACCCGAACACTGAAGCTTTCTTT,TRBV20-1,-,-,TRBJ1-1
CSARKGTSGSYEQYF,TGCAGTGCTAGGAAAGGGACTAGCGGGAGCTACGAGCAGTACTTC,TRBV20-1,TRBD2,few,TRBJ2-7
CASSSDSIGAFF,TGTGCCAGCAGTTCCGACAGCATCGGGGCTTTCTTT,TRBV12-3/TRBV12-4,-,many,TRBJ1-1
CASKRGSGRPTYEQYF,TGCGCCAGCAAGCGGGGCAGCGGGAGACCTACCTACGAGCAGTACTTC,TRBV5-1,TRBD2,few,TRBJ2-7
CASSALPGSRHGNYGYTF,TGTGCCAGCAGCGCGCTGCCAGGGTCGCGACACGGAAACTATGGCTACACCTTC,TRBV9,-,few,TRBJ1-2
CASSLGAYTGLRAEAFF,TGCGCCAGCAGCTTGGGGGCCTACACAGGGCTCAGGGCTGAAGCTTTCTTT,TRBV5-1,-,many,TRBJ1-1
CSVDAGSSYEQYF,TGCAGCGTTGACGCAGGGAGCTCCTACGAGCAGTACTTC,TRBV29-1,-,-,TRBJ2-7
CASTIGGVESEAFF,TGTGCCAGCACCATCGGGGGAGTGGAATCTGAAGCTTTCTTT,TRBV12-3/TRBV12-4,-,many,TRBJ1-1
CSALGQNSEQYF,TGCAGCGCATTGGGACAGAACTCCGAGCAGTACTTC,TRBV29-1,TRBD1,-,TRBJ2-7
CASRRTGKNTEAFF,TGCGCCAGCCGCCGTACGGGAAAGAACACTGAAGCTTTCTTT,TRBV4-1,-,few,TRBJ1-1
CAISATGPNSPLHF,TGTGCCATCAGTGCCACAGGGCCAAATTCACCCCTCCACTTT,TRBV10-3,-,few,TRBJ1-6
CASSVRGQGTHNEQFF,TGTGCCAGCAGCGTAAGAGGACAGGGGACCCACAATGAGCAGTTCTTC,TRBV7-2,TRBD1,-,TRBJ2-1
CASNQRGTPAKNTGELFF,TGTGCCAGCAACCAAAGGGGGACACCCGCCAAAAACACCGGGGAGCTGTTTTTT,TRBV12-3/TRBV12-4,-,few,TRBJ2-2